This passage covers 29 T cell receptor beta chains from one sample sequenced in a study of shared clonotypes between healthy human individuals. Repertoires were generated with immunoSEQ multiplex PCR, while TCRdb's copy carries only in-frame clones and drops some. This table holds roughly 1 million clones, around 82% found once. The sample was memory CD4+ T cells from PBMCs. Subset specified: CD45RA-negative fraction. The source is a man in his late teens or twenties in good health. Some clones in this sample may be carry-over from other donors' samples.

The chain couples TRBV5-1 to TRBJ2-1, with 9 bases lining up with TRBD1. Looked up from germline, CDR1 is SGHRS and CDR2 is YFSETQ. CDR3 size: 16 residues. V dropped 0 bases and J dropped 4; count of bases not matched to a gene: 5. CDR3 protein: CASSLARDRVYNEQFF. The CDR3 DNA reads TGCGCCAGCAGCTTGGCCAGGGACAGGGTTTACAATGAGCAGTTCTTC.

The chain joins TRBV6-6 to TRBJ1-1; possibly TRBD1 for D (6 bases). The germline CDR1 and CDR2 sequences are MNHNY and SVGAGI (reference sequence). The CDR3 sequence is 15 residues long. Trimming took 4 bases from V and 1 from J, leaving 13 bases between them. DNA of the CDR3: TGTGCCAGCAGTTTTCAGGGGTTTGGGAACACTGAAGCTTTCTTT. It encodes CASSFQGFGNTEAFF.

The rearrangement links TRBV30 to TRBJ2-1; 7 nucleotides agree with TRBD1. Germline trimming cut 7 bases from V and 2 bases from J; bases unmatched to any gene: 8. CDR3 length: 14 residues. Germline CDR1 is GTSNPN and CDR2 is SVGIG (reference sequence). CDR3 protein: CAFTRDSAYNEQFF. The CDR3 bases are TGTGCCTTTACCCGGGACAGCGCCTACAATGAGCAGTTCTTC.

V is TRBV9 and J is TRBJ2-2; possibly TRBD1 or TRBD2 for D (6 bases each). Trimming removed 0 bases at V and 4 bases at J, with 13 bases between. The length of the CDR3 is 16 residues. The germline gives CDR1 SGDLS, CDR2 YYNGEE. CDR3 loop: CASSVALRGRTGELFF. In DNA form, the CDR3 reads TGTGCCAGCAGCGTAGCCCTCCGGGGGCGCACCGGGGAGCTGTTTTTT.

V usage is TRBV11-2 and J usage is TRBJ2-1, with 11 bases matching TRBD2. The germline V gene has CDR1 SGHAT and CDR2 FQNNGV. The CDR3 runs 14 residues. With 1 base clipped from V and 11 bases from J, the junction kept 4 bases outside the gene matches. CDR3 amino acids: CASSLGSGRGQQFF. The CDR3 region has the DNA TGTGCCAGCAGCTTAGGTAGCGGGAGGGGGCAGCAGTTCTTC.

This clone appeared many times. CDR3 in amino acids: CASSQEREGAYEQYF. The DNA of the CDR3 is TGCGCCAGCAGCCAAGAGCGGGAGGGAGCCTACGAGCAGTACTTC. The chain links TRBV4-3 to TRBJ2-7; 9 bases align to TRBD2. CDR1 is LGHNA and CDR2 is YSLEER in the germline V gene. The V and J ends lost 0 bases and 2 bases, in that order; junction bases with no gene match: 2. The CDR3 contains 15 residues.

The chain couples TRBV7-9 to TRBJ2-7; no clear D. Germline V gene data show CDR1 as SEHNR and CDR2 as FQNEAQ (reference sequence). The V end lost 4 bases, the J end lost 5 bases, and 9 bases lay between the germline ends. This CDR3 has 12 residues. The CDR3 nucleotides read TGTGCCAGCAGCTCATCCTTAAACGAGCAGTACTTC. It yields the protein CASSSSLNEQYF. Drawing the rest from reference TRBV7-9 and TRBJ2-7, the complete variable domain is DTGVSQNPRHKITKRGQNVTFRCDPISEHNRLYWYRQTLGQGPEFLTYFQNEAQLEKSRLLSDRFSAERPKGSFSTLEIQRTEQGDSAMYLCASSSSLNEQYFGPGTRLTVT.

The chain recombines TRBV6-6 with TRBJ1-1; TRBD1 matches 7 bases. With 6 bases clipped from V and 6 bases from J, the junction kept 13 bases outside the gene matches. This CDR3 has 15 residues. Germline CDR1 and CDR2: MNHNY and SVGAGI (reference sequence). For the CDR3, the DNA is TGTGCCAGCAGGCGGAGGATAGGGGGCGACGCTGAAGCTTTCTTT. Translating gives CASRRRIGGDAEAFF.

The CDR3 loop is CASKQDRHSGANVLTF. DNA for the CDR3: TGTGCCAGCAAACAGGACAGGCACTCTGGGGCCAACGTCCTGACTTTC. The chain joins TRBV27 to TRBJ2-6; 7 positions match TRBD1. The CDR3 loop spans 16 amino acids. The germline gives CDR1 MNHEY, CDR2 SMNVEV (reference sequence). Trimming cost V 7 bases and J 0 bases; bases outside gene matches: 6.

Only one count was recorded for this clone. The chain employs TRBV18 and TRBJ1-2; tentatively, D is TRBD1 (6 bases). The CDR3 covers 16 residues. Germline V gene data show CDR1 as KGHSH and CDR2 as LQKENI. Trimming left V 3 bases short and J 1 base short, with 15 bases between. The CDR3: CASSPGGASFNYGYTF. In DNA form, the CDR3 reads TGTGCCAGCTCACCGGGGGGCGCGAGTTTTAACTATGGCTACACCTTC.

The CDR3 nucleotides read TGTGCCAGCAGCTTTATTAATGCAGGGGACACTGAAGCTTTCTTT. Protein sequence: CASSFINAGDTEAFF. The rearrangement joins TRBV4-2 to TRBJ1-1, with D perhaps TRBD1 (6 bases). The germline gives CDR1 LGHNA, CDR2 YNFKEQ. V dropped 5 bases and J dropped 3 bases, with 16 bases sitting between them. This CDR3 spans 15 amino acids.

In its sample, this clone was seen a few times. The sample contains more than one DNA sequence encoding this CDR3. The chain employs TRBV29-1 and TRBJ1-1, with D possibly being TRBD1 (5 bases). This CDR3 is 15 amino acids long. V was pared by 3 bases and J by 0 bases, with 14 bases between. The germline CDR1 and CDR2 sequences are SQVTM and ANQGSEA. The CDR3 loop is CSVDAGWGMNTEAFF. In DNA form, the CDR3 reads TGCAGCGTTGACGCGGGATGGGGGATGAACACTGAAGCTTTCTTT. Looking up the rest from reference TRBV29-1 and TRBJ1-1 gives the full variable domain: SAVISQKPSRDICQRGTSLTIQCQVDSQVTMMFWYRQQPGQSLTLIATANQGSEATYESGFVIDKFPISRPNLTFSTLTVSNMSPEDSSIYLCSVDAGWGMNTEAFFGQGTRLTVV.

This clone was observed a single time. The CDR3 loop is CASRSAGAQDEKLFF. DNA of the CDR3: TGTGCCAGCAGATCCGCAGGGGCGCAGGATGAAAAACTGTTTTTT. V usage is TRBV28 and J usage is TRBJ1-4; D might be TRBD1 (6 bases). Germline assignment: CDR1 MDHEN and CDR2 SYDVKM. This CDR3 has 15 amino acids. The V end was cut by 6 bases, the J end by 6 bases, with 17 bases between. The full variable domain, completed using reference TRBV28 and TRBJ1-4, is DVKVTQSSRYLVKRTGEKVFLECVQDMDHENMFWYRQDPGLGLRLIYFSYDVKMKEKGDIPEGYSVSREKKERFSLILESASTNQTSMYLCASRSAGAQDEKLFFGSGTQLSVL.

The chain couples TRBV9 to TRBJ2-3; no clear D gene. CDR3 size: 14 residues. V was pared by 0 bases and J by 4 bases, with 9 bases between. Germline CDR1 SGDLS, CDR2 YYNGEE. CDR3 in amino acids: CASSVASAADTQYF. CDR3 DNA sequence: TGTGCCAGCAGCGTAGCCTCCGCGGCAGATACGCAGTATTTT.

The genes are TRBV6-5 and TRBJ2-5, with D perhaps TRBD1 or TRBD2 (6 bases each). The CDR3 is 14 amino acids. The germline CDR1 and CDR2 sequences are MNHEY and SVGAGI. Trimming left V 4 bases short and J 5 bases short, with 14 bases between. This CDR3 is CASSSPTRGETQYF. The DNA of the CDR3 is TGTGCCAGCAGTTCCCCGACTAGGGGGGAGACCCAGTACTTC.

The chain has TRBV7-8 and TRBJ1-5; TRBD1 might be the D (5 bases). The CDR3 runs 16 residues. Germline assignment: CDR1 SGHVS and CDR2 FQNEAQ. V was cut by 2 bases and J by 2 bases, with 13 bases left in between. The DNA of the CDR3 is TGTGCCAGCAGCTTAAGTGGATCCAGGGGCAATCAGCCCCAGCATTTT. As protein: CASSLSGSRGNQPQHF. Drawing the rest from reference TRBV7-8 and TRBJ1-5, the complete variable domain is GAGVSQSPRYKVAKRGQDVALRCDPISGHVSLFWYQQALGQGPEFLTYFQNEAQLDKSGLPSDRFFAERPEGSVSTLKIQRTQQEDSAVYLCASSLSGSRGNQPQHFGDGTRLSIL.

The chain joins TRBV6-6 to TRBJ1-5; no reliable D call. CDR3 length equals 16 residues. V was trimmed by 7 bases and J by 1 base, leaving 17 bases between them. Looked up from germline, CDR1 is MNHNY and CDR2 is SVGAGI (reference sequence). The CDR3 is CASTTRKGKSNQPQHF. DNA for the CDR3: TGTGCCAGCACCACACGGAAGGGTAAGAGCAATCAGCCCCAGCATTTT.

This chain connects TRBV28 to TRBJ1-1; 8 bases are shared with TRBD1. V gave up 6 bases and J gave up 7 bases; unmatched junction bases: 16. The CDR3 extends over 16 amino acids. Per germline, CDR1 MDHEN and CDR2 SYDVKM. The CDR3, as DNA: TGTGCCAGCAGCCTACGTGGACAGGGCCTGGGGGGTGAAGCTTTCTTT. This translates into CASSLRGQGLGGEAFF.

The gene calls are TRBV6-5 and TRBJ2-6, with D unresolved. V lost 5 bases to trimming and J lost 2 bases, with 10 bases between them. The CDR3 is made up of 15 amino acids. Germline V lookup: CDR1 MNHEY, CDR2 SVGAGI. The CDR3 protein is CASSGVGAGANVLTF. The DNA of the CDR3 is TGTGCCAGCAGTGGAGTTGGCGCTGGGGCCAACGTCCTGACTTTC.

The genes are TRBV7-2 and TRBJ2-3; unclear D gene. Germline lookup yields CDR1 SGHTA and CDR2 FQGNSA. This CDR3 contains 14 residues. Trimming took 1 base from V and 2 from J, leaving 7 bases between them. CDR3 DNA sequence: TGTGCCAGCAGCTTAGTTTTTACCACAGATACGCAGTATTTT. Its protein product is CASSLVFTTDTQYF.

As for this clone: The sample contains more than one DNA sequence encoding this CDR3. The chain has TRBV5-1 and TRBJ2-2, with 8 bases lining up with TRBD1. The CDR3 consists of 15 residues. Germline V lookup: CDR1 SGHRS, CDR2 YFSETQ. Losses at the gene ends were 7 bases for V and 5 bases for J; bases not matched to a gene: 10. The CDR3 protein is CASRSGTGGTGELFF. The CDR3 DNA sequence: TGCGCCAGCCGATCCGGGACAGGCGGGACCGGGGAGCTGTTTTTT. Looking up the rest from reference TRBV5-1 and TRBJ2-2 gives the full variable domain: KAGVTQTPRYLIKTRGQQVTLSCSPISGHRSVSWYQQTPGQGLQFLFEYFSETQRNKGNFPGRFSGRQFSNSRSEMNVSTLELGDSALYLCASRSGTGGTGELFFGEGSRLTVL.

This clone appeared a few times. The chain has TRBV7-9 and TRBJ2-7; 10 bases agree with TRBD2. V shed 7 bases, J shed 3 bases, and the junction held 9 bases outside the gene matches. Germline V gene data show CDR1 as SEHNR and CDR2 as FQNEAQ (reference sequence). The CDR3 has 15 residues. In DNA form, the CDR3 reads TGTGCCAGCACGTACGGCGGGACTAGCGTCTACGAGCAGTACTTC. This gives the protein CASTYGGTSVYEQYF.

V gene TRBV5-1 combines with J gene TRBJ2-7; 8 positions agree with TRBD2. CDR3 length: 15 residues. CDR1 and CDR2 from the germline V gene are SGHRS and YFSETQ. The J segment lost 6 bases and the V segment lost 4 bases, leaving 12 bases of the junction unmatched. The CDR3 region is CASSTQAGEWLEQYF. CDR3 bases: TGCGCCAGCAGCACCCAAGCGGGAGAATGGCTCGAGCAGTACTTC.

This clone turned up a few times. This chain connects TRBV10-2 to TRBJ2-4; D is unclear. Germline CDR1 is WSHSY and CDR2 is SAAADI. V lost 7 bases and J lost 1, with 14 bases in between. This CDR3 contains 15 residues. For the CDR3, the DNA is TGCGCCAGCAACGAGAGGACGGTCGCCAAAAACATTCAGTACTTC. This translates into CASNERTVAKNIQYF.

This clone was picked up a small number of times. V gene TRBV28 combines with J gene TRBJ1-1; unclear D gene. CDR1 and CDR2 (germline): MDHEN, SYDVKM. V was shortened by 6 bases and J by 10 bases, with 12 bases between the two germline ends. This CDR3 region has 11 residues. CDR3: CASSPQRTAFF. The CDR3 nucleotides are TGTGCCAGCAGCCCTCAGAGGACAGCTTTCTTT.

Points on this clone: The same CDR3 can be traced to other DNA sequences in this sample. This chain connects TRBV7-2 to TRBJ2-7; D is ambiguous. The CDR3 is 14 residues long. CDR1 is SGHTA and CDR2 is FQGNSA in the germline V gene. Trimming pared 1 base from V and 0 bases from J, leaving 7 bases between. The DNA for the CDR3 is TGTGCCAGCAGCTTAGGGGCAGGCTCCTACGAGCAGTACTTC. Protein product: CASSLGAGSYEQYF.

The chain joins TRBV6-5 to TRBJ2-3; D is unclear. Trimming took off 7 bases at V and 8 bases at J, with 4 bases between the two ends. The CDR3 is 9 amino acids. Germline-derived CDR1 and CDR2 are MNHEY and SVGAGI. The CDR3 nucleotides are TGTGCCAGCACCGGTACGCAGTATTTT. Protein product: CASTGTQYF.

The rearrangement uses TRBV6-5 and TRBJ2-1; 7 bases are a match to TRBD1. Per the germline V gene, CDR1 is MNHEY and CDR2 is SVGAGI. This CDR3 is built from 15 residues. The ends lost 7 bases at V and 6 bases at J; junction bases unmatched: 12. The CDR3 DNA reads TGTGCCAGCACCCCCTCGGACAGGTTGGGCAATGAGCAGTTCTTC. Translation gives CASTPSDRLGNEQFF.

This rearrangement joins TRBV28 to TRBJ2-5, with D possibly being TRBD1 (6 bases). The CDR3 runs to 15 residues. Trimming removed 6 bases at V and 1 base at J, with 15 bases between. CDR1 is MDHEN and CDR2 is SYDVKM in the germline V gene. CDR3 DNA: TGTGCCAGCAGCTTGAGTAGGGGGTCCCAAGAGACCCAGTACTTC. Amino acid sequence: CASSLSRGSQETQYF.